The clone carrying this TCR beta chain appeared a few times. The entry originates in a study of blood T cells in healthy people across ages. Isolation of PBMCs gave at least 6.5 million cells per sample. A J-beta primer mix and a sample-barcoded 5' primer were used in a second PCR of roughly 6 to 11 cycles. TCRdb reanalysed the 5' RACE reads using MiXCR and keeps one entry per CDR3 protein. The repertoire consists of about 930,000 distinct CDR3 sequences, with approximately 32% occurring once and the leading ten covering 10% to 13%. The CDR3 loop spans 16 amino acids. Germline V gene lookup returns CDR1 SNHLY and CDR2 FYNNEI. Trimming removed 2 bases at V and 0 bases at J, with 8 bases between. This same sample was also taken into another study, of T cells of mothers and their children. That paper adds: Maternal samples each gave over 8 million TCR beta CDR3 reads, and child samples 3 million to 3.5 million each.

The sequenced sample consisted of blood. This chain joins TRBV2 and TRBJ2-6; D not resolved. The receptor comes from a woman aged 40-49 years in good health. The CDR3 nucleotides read TGTGCCAGCAGTGAATCATGGTCCTCTGGGGCCAACGTCCTGACTTTC. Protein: CASSESWSSGANVLTF. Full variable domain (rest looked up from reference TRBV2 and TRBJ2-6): EPEVTQTPSHQVTQMGQEVILRCVPISNHLYFYWYRQILGQKVEFLVSFYNNEISEKSEIFDDQFSVERPDGSNFTLKIRSTKLEDSAMYFCASSESWSSGANVLTFGAGSRLTVL.